Listed below are T cell receptor beta chains from one sample, sequenced in a study of blood T cells in healthy people across ages. In TCRdb, the 5' RACE reads were re-called with MiXCR into one record per CDR3 protein. The repertoire holds 550,000 to 650,000 distinct CDR3 sequences, about 26% seen once, with 3% to 4.5% in the top ten. The sample was also linked to a second study, of T cells of mothers and their children.

Sequencing was carried out using blood. The receptor source for this set is a boy younger than 10 in good health. CDR3s include the opening cysteine and the closing phenylalanine or tryptophan. A D gene is named only where the DNA matches it firmly. Clone size is stated in some rows and not others, as once, few, many or a class when expanded.

D gene | J gene | V gene | clone size | CDR3 protein | CDR3 DNA
NA | TRBJ1-2 | TRBV6-1 | NA | CASSLQGSQGYTF | TGTGCCAGCAGTCTACAGGGTTCTCAAGGCTACACCTTC
TRBD2 | TRBJ2-5 | TRBV29-1 | few | CSVVNVLAGIKEQYF | TGCAGCGTTGTAAATGTTCTAGCGGGAATTAAAGAGCAGTACTTC
NA | TRBJ2-2 | TRBV7-9 | NA | CASSLDSRGTGELFF | TGTGCCAGCAGCTTAGATTCGAGGGGAACCGGGGAGCTGTTTTTT
NA | TRBJ1-5 | TRBV7-9 | few | CASSLGLGAVQPQHF | TGTGCCAGCAGCTTAGGGCTGGGGGCGGTTCAGCCCCAGCATTTT
NA | TRBJ2-6 | TRBV27 | few | CASKVDSGANVLTF | TGTGCCAGCAAGGTCGACTCTGGGGCCAACGTCCTGACTTTC
NA | TRBJ2-2 | TRBV10-2 | few | CARIGELFF | TGCGCCAGGATCGGGGAGCTGTTTTTT
NA | TRBJ2-2 | TRBV12-3/TRBV12-4 | NA | CASSLRGINTGELFF | TGTGCCAGCAGTTTAAGGGGAATAAACACCGGGGAGCTGTTTTTT
NA | TRBJ2-4 | TRBV20-1 | many | CSAAGRVAKNIQYF | TGCAGTGCCGCCGGGCGGGTAGCCAAAAACATTCAGTACTTC
NA | TRBJ2-5 | TRBV18 | NA | CASSPPSKQETQYF | TGTGCCAGCTCACCACCGTCGAAACAAGAGACCCAGTACTTC
NA | TRBJ2-3 | TRBV19 | NA | CASKVIGGTDTQYF | TGTGCCAGTAAGGTCATCGGGGGCACAGATACGCAGTATTTT
TRBD1 | TRBJ1-2 | TRBV7-9 | NA | CASSLVSAGGPSYTF | TGTGCCAGCAGCTTAGTTAGCGCAGGGGGCCCGAGCTACACCTTC
NA | TRBJ1-1 | TRBV20-1 | NA | CSARVGDLEAFF | TGCAGTGCTAGAGTTGGGGATCTTGAAGCTTTCTTT
TRBD2 | TRBJ2-3 | TRBV30 | NA | CAFTSGDSTDTQYF | TGTGCCTTCACTAGCGGGGATAGCACAGATACGCAGTATTTT
TRBD2 | TRBJ2-4 | TRBV7-9 | NA | CASSQGLAGAGVQNIQYF | TGTGCCAGCAGCCAGGGACTAGCGGGAGCCGGGGTTCAAAACATTCAGTACTTC
NA | TRBJ2-3 | TRBV24-1 | few | CATSDPQGDTQYF | TGTGCCACCAGTGACCCCCAAGGGGATACGCAGTATTTT
NA | TRBJ2-5 | TRBV28 | NA | CASSFWGEEPQYF | TGTGCCAGCAGTTTCTGGGGAGAAGAGCCCCAGTACTTC
NA | TRBJ2-5 | TRBV10-3 | NA | CAISELGRAETQYF | TGTGCCATCAGTGAATTGGGGCGAGCAGAGACCCAGTACTTC
TRBD2 | TRBJ2-7 | TRBV5-5 | NA | CASSSRGTSAYEQYF | TGTGCCAGCAGCTCCAGAGGGACTAGCGCCTACGAGCAGTACTTC
NA | TRBJ1-4 | TRBV5-1 | once | CASNDRGGRNEKLFF | TGCGCCAGCAACGATCGGGGGGGCCGGAATGAAAAACTGTTTTTT
NA | TRBJ1-5 | TRBV10-3 | many | CASSGSAGNQPQHF | TGTGCCAGTTCAGGGAGTGCGGGCAATCAGCCCCAGCATTTT
NA | TRBJ1-2 | TRBV27 | few | CASSLSGSPNYGYTF | TGTGCCAGCAGTTTATCGGGATCACCTAACTATGGCTACACCTTC
TRBD1 | TRBJ2-1 | TRBV13 | few | CASSFGTGENEQFF | TGTGCCAGCAGCTTCGGGACAGGGGAGAATGAGCAGTTCTTC
TRBD1 | TRBJ2-5 | TRBV7-2 | NA | CASSSGQGSVRETQYF | TGTGCCAGCAGCTCCGGACAGGGATCCGTTCGGGAGACCCAGTACTTC
TRBD1 | TRBJ2-3 | TRBV5-1 | NA | CASSLGDRTDTQYF | TGCGCCAGCAGCTTGGGGGACAGGACAGATACGCAGTATTTT